The rows below give T cell receptor beta chains drawn from one sample of a study of cytomegalovirus exposure and HLA in healthy donors. Clones were read by immunoSEQ multiplex PCR, and TCRdb kept only the in-frame ones, dropping some. This table has 100,000 to 120,000 clones, under 80% appearing once. Sequencing was performed on PBMCs. These receptors were obtained from a woman aged 40 to 50 in good health and CMV-seropositive. The CDR3 runs from the conserved cysteine through the conserved F or W. Each record gives: V gene, J gene, CDR3 protein.

TRBV30	TRBJ1-1	CAWKGHRMNTEAFF
TRBV7-8	TRBJ1-1	CASSAILNTEAFF
TRBV10-3	TRBJ1-2	CAISEGAVGGYGYTF
TRBV30	TRBJ2-3	CAWKVQGATDTQYF
TRBV6-5	TRBJ1-4	CASSPPGSSSEKLFF
TRBV5-1	TRBJ2-1	CASSLNVGAWSHNEQFF
TRBV4-1	TRBJ2-2	CASSHRSGTANTGELFF
TRBV7-2	TRBJ2-1	CASSAGPTSVEQFF
TRBV4-2	TRBJ1-5	CASSQESTYSNQPQHF
TRBV5-1	TRBJ2-7	CASSLTSSYEQYF
TRBV7-3	TRBJ1-1	CASSLIIGRAGGNTEAFF
TRBV18	TRBJ2-5	CASSPQYQETQYF
TRBV7-3	TRBJ1-1	CASSLTGVRGGTEAFF
TRBV6-1	TRBJ1-1	CASRTGLYTEAFF
TRBV5-1	TRBJ2-5	CASSLFGLAGGPEGETQYF
TRBV27	TRBJ1-4	CASSWRRGSEKLFF
TRBV7-9	TRBJ2-7	CASSLADRGPRQYF